This T cell receptor beta chain was retrieved from a study of blood T cells in healthy people across ages. Study-wide background: The capture of about one barcoded beta molecule per two T cells was achieved by template switching.

Through a sample-barcoded 5' primer and a J-beta primer mix, a second PCR was run for 7 to 11 cycles. One entry per CDR3 protein, called by TCRdb with MiXCR from the 5' RACE reads. Here the sample spans over 550,000 distinct CDR3 sequences, about 30% being singletons. Between the trimmed V and J ends, which lost 2 bases and 5 bases, there was a span of 13 bases. The CDR3 covers 15 residues. The specimen sequenced was blood. The chain has TRBV12-3 or TRBV12-4 and TRBJ2-1; D gene ambiguous. This TCR came from a woman older than 75 in good health. Here the CDR3 reads CASSLNGLADNEQFF. The CDR3 DNA follows: TGTGCCAGCAGTTTAAACGGATTGGCCGACAATGAGCAGTTCTTC.